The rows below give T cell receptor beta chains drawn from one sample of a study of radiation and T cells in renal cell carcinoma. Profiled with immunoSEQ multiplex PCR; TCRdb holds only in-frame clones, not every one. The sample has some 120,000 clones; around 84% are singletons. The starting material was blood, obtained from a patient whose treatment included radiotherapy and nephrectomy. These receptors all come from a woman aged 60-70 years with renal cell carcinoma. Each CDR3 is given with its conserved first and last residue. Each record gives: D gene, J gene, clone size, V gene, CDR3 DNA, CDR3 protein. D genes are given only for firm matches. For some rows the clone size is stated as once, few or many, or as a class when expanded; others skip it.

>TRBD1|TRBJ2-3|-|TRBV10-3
TGTGCCATCAGTGAGGGACAGGGTACCGAAACAGATACGCAGTATTTT
CAISEGQGTETDTQYF
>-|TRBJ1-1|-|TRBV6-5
TGTGCCAGCAGTCGGGCACTCGAAGCTTTCTTT
CASSRALEAFF
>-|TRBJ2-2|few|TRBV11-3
TGTGCCAGCAGCTCCCGACTACGAGGGAACACCGGGGAGCTGTTTTTT
CASSSRLRGNTGELFF
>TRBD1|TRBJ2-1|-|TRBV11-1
TGTGCCAGCAGCATGGACAGGGGGCTTCACAATGAGCAGTTCTTC
CASSMDRGLHNEQFF
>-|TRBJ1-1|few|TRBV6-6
TGTGCCAGCAGTTACTCGGGCCAGTCCGAAGCTTTCTTT
CASSYSGQSEAFF
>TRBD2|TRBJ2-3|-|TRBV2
TGTGCCAGCAGGGGAACTAGCGGCACAGATACGCAGTATTTT
CASRGTSGTDTQYF
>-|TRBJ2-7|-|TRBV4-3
TGCGCCAGCAGCCAAGAATGGGGTAGCTGGTACGAGCAGTACTTC
CASSQEWGSWYEQYF
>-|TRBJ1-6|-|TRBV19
TGTGCCAGTACCCCGCAAGGGAGCTCCTATAATTCACCCCTCCACTTT
CASTPQGSSYNSPLHF
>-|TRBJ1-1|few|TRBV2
TGTGCCAGCAGCTTGAAGATCGAAGCTTTCTTT
CASSLKIEAFF
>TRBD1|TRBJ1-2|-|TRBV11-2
TGTGCCAGCAGCTCCCAGACAGGGGCCGGTAGCTATGGCTACACCTTC
CASSSQTGAGSYGYTF
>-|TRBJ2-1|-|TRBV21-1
TGTGCCAGCAGCGGACGGGACAGAGACTACAATGAGCAGTTCTTC
CASSGRDRDYNEQFF
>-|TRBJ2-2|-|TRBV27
TGTGCCAGCAGTTTACTCGCGGGGGCCAACACCGGGGAGCTGTTTTTT
CASSLLAGANTGELFF
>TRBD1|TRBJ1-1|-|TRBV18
TGTGCCAGCTCACGGATGATTCAAGGGGGCGGGGTCACTGAAGCTTTCTTT
CASSRMIQGGGVTEAFF
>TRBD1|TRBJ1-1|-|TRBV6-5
TGTGCCAGCAGCCCAGGACAGGGAGGGGTCCCTGAAGCTTTCTTT
CASSPGQGGVPEAFF
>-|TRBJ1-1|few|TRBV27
TGTGCCAGCAGTTTGGGCACTGAAGCTTTCTTT
CASSLGTEAFF
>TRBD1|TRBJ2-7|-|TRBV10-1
TGCGCCAGCAGTCAGGGACAGGGAGCCTCCTACGAGCAGTACTTC
CASSQGQGASYEQYF
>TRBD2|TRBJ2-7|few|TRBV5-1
TGCGCCAGCAGCGTCACTAGCGGACCCTACGAGCAGTACTTC
CASSVTSGPYEQYF
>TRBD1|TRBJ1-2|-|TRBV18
TGTGCCAGCTCACCAAATGGGACAGCCCCTATGCGCTACACCTTC
CASSPNGTAPMRYTF
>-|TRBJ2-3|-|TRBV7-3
TGTGCCAGCAGCTTCACAGGGATTGGAGATACGCAGTATTTT
CASSFTGIGDTQYF
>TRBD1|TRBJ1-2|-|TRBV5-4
TGTGCCAGCAGCTGGCAACAGGGGGCGGGCTATGGCTACACCTTC
CASSWQQGAGYGYTF
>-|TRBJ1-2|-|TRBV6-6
TGTGCCAGCAGTTACTCCCCTAACTATGGCTACACCTTC
CASSYSPNYGYTF
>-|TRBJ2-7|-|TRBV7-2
TGTGCCAGCAGCTTAGAACAGGGGAGGACCTACGAGCAGTACTTC
CASSLEQGRTYEQYF
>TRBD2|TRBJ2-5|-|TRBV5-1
TGCGCCAGCAGCTTGAGGGTAACTAGCGGGAGAGAGACCCAGTACTTC
CASSLRVTSGRETQYF
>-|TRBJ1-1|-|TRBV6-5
TGTGCCAGCAGTTCGGTGGGGGCGACCACTGAAGCTTTCTTT
CASSSVGATTEAFF